These 19 T cell receptor beta chains originate from one sample sequenced in a study of graft-versus-host responses after intestinal transplantation. Sequencing used immunoSEQ multiplex PCR; TCRdb keeps in-frame clones, though not all of them. The table includes some 39,000 clones, about 90% detected once. The specimen comprised PBMCs, sampled about 270 days after transplant. The receptors stem from a human patient who received an intestinal transplant, so some T cells may come from the graft donor.

The gene calls are TRBV6-1 and TRBJ1-6, with D possibly TRBD1 on 5 matching bases. The CDR3 length is 17 residues. Germline V gene lookup returns CDR1 MNHNS and CDR2 SASEGT. Trimming shortened V by 4 bases and J by 8 bases, and 21 bases separated the two germline ends. The CDR3 DNA sequence: TGTGCCAGCAGTGGTCGGTGGGGGGTCAAAACGGATTCACCCCTCCACTTT. This translates into CASSGRWGVKTDSPLHF.

The J gene is TRBJ2-2, the V gene TRBV7-3; 8 bases line up with TRBD2. CDR1 SGHTA and CDR2 FQGTGA come from the germline V gene. The J segment lost 0 bases and the V segment lost 5 bases, leaving 2 bases of the junction unmatched. CDR3 length: 15 residues. The CDR3 loop reads CASSQRGPNTGELFF. The CDR3 DNA reads TGTGCCAGCAGCCAGCGGGGGCCGAACACCGGGGAGCTGTTTTTT.

This clone was counted only a few times. The V and J genes are TRBV10-3 and TRBJ2-7, with no clear D. CDR3 length: 13 residues. Germline CDR1 ENHRY, CDR2 SYGVKD. Trimming removed 6 bases from V and 0 bases from J, with 9 bases in between. The CDR3 here is CAISPRDSYEQYF. The CDR3 DNA is TGTGCCATCAGCCCCAGAGACTCCTACGAGCAGTACTTC.

The chain links TRBV19 to TRBJ2-2; 11 positions agree with TRBD2. From germline, CDR1 is LNHDA and CDR2 SQIVND (reference sequence). The J segment lost 9 bases and the V segment lost 6 bases, leaving 9 bases of the junction unmatched. The length of the CDR3 is 15 residues. The CDR3 DNA reads TGTGCCAGTAGCCATAGCGGGGGGGCCCTACGGGAGCTGTTTTTT. Encoded protein: CASSHSGGALRELFF.

V is TRBV11-2 and J is TRBJ2-7, with D perhaps matching TRBD1 or TRBD2 (6 bases each). CDR3 length: 12 residues. The V end lost 3 bases, the J end lost 9 bases, and 12 bases lay between the germline ends. CDR1 and CDR2 from the germline V gene are SGHAT and FQNNGV. This chain's CDR3 is CASSFSGARQYF. The CDR3 DNA follows: TGTGCCAGCAGCTTTTCGGGGGCGCGGCAGTACTTC.

V is TRBV7-6 and J is TRBJ2-5; no clear D gene. This CDR3 region has 9 residues. CDR1 is SGHVS and CDR2 is FNYEAQ in the germline V gene. The CDR3 reads CRMPKTQYF. CDR3 DNA sequence: TGTAGGATGCCTAAGACCCAGTACTTC. Together with reference TRBV7-6 and TRBJ2-5, the CDR3 gives the full variable domain: GAGVSQSPRYKVTKRGQDVALRCDPISGHVSLYWYRQALGQGPEFLTYFNYEAQQDKSGLPNDRFSAERPEGSISTLTIQRTEQRDSAMYRCRMPKTQYFGPGTRLLVL.

This sequence joins TRBV6-1 and TRBJ1-6, with D possibly being TRBD1 (6 bases). V was shortened by 6 bases and J by 7 bases, with 13 bases between the two germline ends. The V gene's germline CDR1 is MNHNS and CDR2 SASEGT. The CDR3 sequence is 14 residues long. DNA for the CDR3: TGTGCCAGCAGGTCATGGACAGCAAATTCACCCCTCCACTTT. This encodes CASRSWTANSPLHF.

This clone was seen a single time. The rearrangement links TRBV7-9 to TRBJ1-1; D is perhaps TRBD1 (5 bases). This CDR3 region has 13 residues. Looked up from germline, CDR1 is SEHNR and CDR2 is FQNEAQ (reference sequence). V shed 0 bases and J shed 5 bases, with 7 bases lying between them. The CDR3 here is CASSLAGPTEAFF. For the CDR3, the DNA is TGTGCCAGCAGCTTAGCGGGACCGACTGAAGCTTTCTTT.

The chain carries TRBV27 and TRBJ2-2, with D unclear. V gave up 3 bases and J gave up 7 bases, with 12 bases separating them. This CDR3 spans 14 amino acids. The V gene's germline CDR1 is MNHEY and CDR2 SMNVEV (reference sequence). CDR3 protein: CASSLDLPGGELFF. The CDR3 bases are TGTGCCAGCAGTTTGGACCTACCGGGCGGGGAGCTGTTTTTT.

This chain connects TRBV7-9 to TRBJ1-1; a weak D match, TRBD1 (5 bases). The CDR3 sequence is 14 residues long. V shed 4 bases and J shed 2 bases, with 11 bases lying between them. The germline V gene has CDR1 SEHNR and CDR2 FQNEAQ (reference sequence). The CDR3 DNA follows: TGTGCCAGCAGCTCATATGGGGCTAACACTGAAGCTTTCTTT. Protein: CASSSYGANTEAFF.

The V and J genes are TRBV7-9 and TRBJ2-5; 8 bases fit TRBD2. V shed 4 bases and J 9 bases; nucleotides not matched to a gene: 10. CDR1 is SEHNR, CDR2 FQNEAQ, per germline (reference sequence). The CDR3 loop spans 14 amino acids. CDR3 coding DNA: TGTGCCAGCAGCTCCCCCTTGGACGGGAGGGCCCAGTACTTC. This encodes CASSSPLDGRAQYF.

The chain uses TRBV15 and TRBJ1-2; D possibly corresponds to TRBD1 (5 bases). The CDR3 totals 18 residues. Germline V gene data show CDR1 as LNHNV and CDR2 as YYDKDF (reference sequence). V was clipped by 2 bases and J by 1 base, with 20 bases between them. The CDR3 sequence is CATSRPDRMGTHNYGYTF. CDR3 DNA: TGTGCCACCAGCAGACCCGATCGAATGGGGACGCATAACTATGGCTACACCTTC.

The chain combines TRBV7-9 with TRBJ2-6, with 9 bases that match TRBD1. J lost 0 bases, V lost 2 bases, and 5 bases had no gene match. Germline assignment: CDR1 SEHNR and CDR2 FQNEAQ (reference sequence). CDR3 length equals 18 residues. The CDR3 sequence: CASSLRDRGSSGANVLTF. For the CDR3, the DNA is TGTGCCAGCAGCTTAAGAGACAGGGGGTCCTCTGGGGCCAACGTCCTGACTTTC.

The chain employs TRBV5-1 and TRBJ1-1; D is ambiguous. CDR1 and CDR2 from the germline V gene are SGHRS and YFSETQ. This CDR3 has 11 amino acids. The germline V and J ends were trimmed by 3 bases and 7 bases, with 7 bases remaining between them. This CDR3 reads CASSSSGEAFF. The CDR3 DNA reads as TGCGCCAGCAGCTCTTCGGGTGAAGCTTTCTTT. Together with reference TRBV5-1 and TRBJ1-1, the CDR3 gives the full variable domain: KAGVTQTPRYLIKTRGQQVTLSCSPISGHRSVSWYQQTPGQGLQFLFEYFSETQRNKGNFPGRFSGRQFSNSRSEMNVSTLELGDSALYLCASSSSGEAFFGQGTRLTVV.

The chain links TRBV11-2 to TRBJ2-3; 14 positions match TRBD2. The V and J ends lost 3 bases and 0 bases, in that order; junction bases with no gene match: 8. Germline CDR1 and CDR2: SGHAT and FQNNGV. The CDR3 loop spans 19 amino acids. The chain's CDR3 is CASSFRLAGGQLSTDTQYF. CDR3 coding DNA: TGTGCCAGCAGCTTTCGACTAGCGGGGGGGCAGTTGAGCACAGATACGCAGTATTTT. Looking up the rest from reference TRBV11-2 and TRBJ2-3 gives the full variable domain: EAGVAQSPRYKIIEKRQSVAFWCNPISGHATLYWYQQILGQGPKLLIQFQNNGVVDDSQLPKDRFSAERLKGVDSTLKIQPAKLEDSAVYLCASSFRLAGGQLSTDTQYFGPGTRLTVL.

This chain uses TRBV7-8 with TRBJ1-6; no reliable D call. The V and J ends lost 5 bases and 0 bases respectively, with 14 bases between them. Germline V gene sequence: CDR1 SGHVS, CDR2 FQNEAQ. This CDR3 comprises 17 residues. The CDR3 region is CASSPAAPSSYNSPLHF. In DNA form, the CDR3 reads TGTGCCAGCAGCCCCGCCGCTCCGAGCTCCTATAATTCACCCCTCCACTTT.

J is TRBJ2-1 and V is TRBV5-1; 12 nucleotides line up with TRBD1. Germline CDR1 is SGHRS and CDR2 is YFSETQ. This CDR3 is 19 amino acids long. V lost 2 bases and J lost 0; bases outside the gene matches: 9. The CDR3 loop reads CASSLGTGGSMSSYNEQFF. The CDR3 coding sequence is TGCGCCAGCAGCTTAGGGACAGGGGGCTCAATGAGCTCCTACAATGAGCAGTTCTTC.

This clone was recorded once. V usage is TRBV5-6 and J usage is TRBJ2-3; D is perhaps TRBD2 (7 bases). CDR3 size: 17 residues. From germline, CDR1 is SGHDT and CDR2 YYEEEE. V was clipped by 6 bases and J by 2 bases, with 22 bases between them. CDR3 in amino acids: CASTWGLAELSTDTQYF. CDR3 nucleotide sequence: TGTGCCAGCACCTGGGGGCTAGCGGAGCTTTCCACAGATACGCAGTATTTT.

J is TRBJ2-1 and V is TRBV5-1, with D maybe TRBD2 (7 bases). Germline CDR1 SGHRS, CDR2 YFSETQ. The CDR3 consists of 14 residues. V was cut by 5 bases and J by 2 bases, with 11 bases left in between. The chain's CDR3 is CASREGGTYNEQFF. DNA for the CDR3: TGCGCCAGCAGAGAGGGGGGGACCTACAATGAGCAGTTCTTC.